The present TCR beta chain was sequenced within a study of T-cell memory formation after mild COVID-19 (dated by TCRdb to about 2021). Background on the whole study: TCR sequence clusters from the two donors were found to be largely donor specific. In a couple of donors, T-cell clones that expanded and contracted after mild COVID-19 were tracked by sequencing TCRalpha and TCRbeta repertoires over time. The cohort was made up of two young adult volunteers, one female and one male, who were previously healthy. Points the paper makes about the study in general: Only two mild cases were covered in the study, and larger cohorts including severe cases with pre-infection samples were considered necessary. Contracting CD4+ clones turned up mainly in the CM and EM memory subsets, whereas EMRA was where CD8+ clones were enriched. Some responding clones were detected in pre-infection memory, suggesting pre-existing cross-reactive memory T cells joined the SARS-CoV-2 response. Balanced CD4/CD8 phenotypes were observed for clones contracting from day 15 to 85, whereas a bias towards CD4+ was observed for a second wave of clones expanding from day 15 to 37. Whether the second-wave clones peaking on day 37 were SARS-CoV-2 specific was not confirmed.

The germline V gene (reference sequence) yields MNHEY for CDR1 and SMNVEV for CDR2. V drops 6 bases and J drops 1 base, leaving 8 bases in between. From its cysteine to its phenylalanine, the CDR3 spans 13 amino acids. The only DNA kept is the CDR3, 39 bases in frame from the first base. This clonotype turned up a few times. What antigen it recognizes has not been identified. Nothing much larger sits one base from this clone, and base qualities are not available. The run used an Illumina NovaSeq 6000. cDNA libraries for TCRalpha and TCRbeta were prepared by 5'RACE using constant-segment primers, with sample barcodes and unique molecular identifiers added. Trizol reagent was used to extract RNA from every sample. Library amplification was performed in two PCR steps, and a second sample barcode and Illumina TruSeq adapters were introduced in the second step. Libraries were sequenced on an Illumina NovaSeq with 2 x 150 bp paired-end reads. Per the original workflow: With migec v1.2.7, reads were demultiplexed and then collapsed into UMI-guided consensus sequences. Using mixcr v2.1.11, the UMI consensuses were aligned to TRA and TRB V and J templates and assembled into clonotypes. Clonotypes were classified as expanded or contracted when called significant by both edgeR and NoisET, with noise models trained on biological replicates. For edgeR calls, a false discovery rate-adjusted p below 0.01 and a log2 fold-change threshold of 1 were applied. PCA with hierarchical clustering of max-normalized trajectories of the 1000 most abundant clonotypes was used as exploratory dynamics analysis. Each responding clone was given a CD4 or CD8 phenotype based on the CD4+ and CD8+ repertoires, which had been sequenced separately. The raw public data were reprocessed by TCRdb itself: fastp quality trimming at Q25, MiXCR clonotype calling, in-frame beta chains only. Identical CDR3 protein sequences are pooled into one entry, listed with their most common genes and DNA. These V and J calls originate from TCRdb's pipeline instead of the authors' own analysis. This sample gives hundreds of thousands of distinct CDR3 sequences in total; about 20% of them show up just once. Clones ranked in the top ten supply roughly 8.1% of the sample.

PBMCs were isolated by Ficoll-Paque density gradient centrifugation. The V gene is TRBV27 and the J gene is TRBJ2-3, with the D call perhaps TRBD1 or TRBD2, as 5 bases match in each case. Sequenced: PBMCs or a T cell subset sorted from them (not recorded which). The clonotype was recovered from an adult woman who had mild COVID-19 (a few samples of this study predate the infection). The sample titles of this study are shuffled in the database, so cell type and time point are left out; the donor was told from shared clones. The CDR3 region reads CASRRDRTDTQYF. The nucleotide sequence reads as follows: TGTGCCAGCAGGAGGGACCGCACAGATACGCAGTATTTT.